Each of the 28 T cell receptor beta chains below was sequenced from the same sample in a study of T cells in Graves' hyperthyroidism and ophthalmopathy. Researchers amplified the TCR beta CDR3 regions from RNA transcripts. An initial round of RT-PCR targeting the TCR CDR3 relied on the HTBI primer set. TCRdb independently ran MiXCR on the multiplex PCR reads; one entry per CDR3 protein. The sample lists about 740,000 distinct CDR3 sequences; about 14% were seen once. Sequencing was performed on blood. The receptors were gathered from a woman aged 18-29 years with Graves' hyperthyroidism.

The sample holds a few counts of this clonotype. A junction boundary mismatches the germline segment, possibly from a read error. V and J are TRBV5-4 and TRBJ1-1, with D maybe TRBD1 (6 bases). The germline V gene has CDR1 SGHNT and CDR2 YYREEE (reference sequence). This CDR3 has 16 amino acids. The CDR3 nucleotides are TGTGCCGGCAGCCCTTCCTTACAGGGAAGTGTAACTGAAGCTTTCTTT. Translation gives CAGSPSLQGSVTEAFF.

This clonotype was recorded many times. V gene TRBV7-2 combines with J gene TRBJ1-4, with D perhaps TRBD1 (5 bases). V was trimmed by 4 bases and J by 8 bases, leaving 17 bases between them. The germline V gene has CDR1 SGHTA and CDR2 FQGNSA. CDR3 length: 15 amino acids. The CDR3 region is CASSYTGLSREKLFF. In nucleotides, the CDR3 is TGTGCCAGCAGCTATACAGGACTGTCGCGGGAAAAACTGTTTTTT.

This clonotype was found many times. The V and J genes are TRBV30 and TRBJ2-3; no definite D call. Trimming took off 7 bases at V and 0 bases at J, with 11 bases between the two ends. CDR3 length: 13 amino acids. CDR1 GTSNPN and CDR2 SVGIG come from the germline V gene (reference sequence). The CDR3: CAYSAASTDTQYF. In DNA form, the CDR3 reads TGTGCCTACTCGGCGGCAAGCACAGATACGCAGTATTTT. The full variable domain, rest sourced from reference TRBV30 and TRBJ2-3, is SQTIHQWPATLVQPVGSPLSLECTVEGTSNPNLYWYRQAAGRGLQLLFYSVGIGQISSEVPQNLSASRPQDRQFILSSKKLLLSDSGFYLCAYSAASTDTQYFGPGTRLTVL.

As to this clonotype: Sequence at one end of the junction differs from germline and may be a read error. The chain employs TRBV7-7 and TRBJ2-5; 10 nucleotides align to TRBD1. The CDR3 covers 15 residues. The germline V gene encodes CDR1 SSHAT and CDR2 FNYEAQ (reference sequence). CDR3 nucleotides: TGTGCTAGCAGCTTGCCGGGACAGGGGCACGAGACCCAGTACTTC. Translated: CASSLPGQGHETQYF.

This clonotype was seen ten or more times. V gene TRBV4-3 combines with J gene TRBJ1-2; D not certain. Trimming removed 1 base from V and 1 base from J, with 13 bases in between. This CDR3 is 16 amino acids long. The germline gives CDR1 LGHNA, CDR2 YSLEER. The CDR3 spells CASSQGLGGINYGYTF. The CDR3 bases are TGCGCCAGCAGCCAAGGATTGGGCGGGATTAACTATGGCTACACCTTC.

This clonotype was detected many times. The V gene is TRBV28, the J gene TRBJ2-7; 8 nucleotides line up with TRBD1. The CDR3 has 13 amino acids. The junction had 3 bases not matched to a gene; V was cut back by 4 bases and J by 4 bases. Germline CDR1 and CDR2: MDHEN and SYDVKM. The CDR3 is CASSSNRGYEQYF. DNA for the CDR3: TGTGCCAGCAGTTCTAACAGGGGGTACGAGCAGTACTTC.

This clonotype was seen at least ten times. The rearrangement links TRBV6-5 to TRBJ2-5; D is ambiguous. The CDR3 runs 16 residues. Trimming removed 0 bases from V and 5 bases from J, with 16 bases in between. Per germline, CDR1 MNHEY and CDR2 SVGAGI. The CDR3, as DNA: TGTGCCAGCAGTTACTCGGTCGTCAGCCCCTTCGAGACCCAGTACTTC. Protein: CASSYSVVSPFETQYF.

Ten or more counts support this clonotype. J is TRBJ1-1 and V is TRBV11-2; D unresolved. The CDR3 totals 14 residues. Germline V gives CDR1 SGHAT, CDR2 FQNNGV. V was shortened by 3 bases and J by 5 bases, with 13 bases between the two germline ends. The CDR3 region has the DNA TGTGCCAGCAGCTTCAGCAGCGTGGGTACTGAAGCTTTCTTT. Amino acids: CASSFSSVGTEAFF.

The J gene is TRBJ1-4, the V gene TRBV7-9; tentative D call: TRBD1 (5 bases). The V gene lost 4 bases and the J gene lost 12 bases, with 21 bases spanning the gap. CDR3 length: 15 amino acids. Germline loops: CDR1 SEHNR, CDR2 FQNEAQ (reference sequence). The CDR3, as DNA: TGTGCCAGCAGCTCCGCTACCAGGGACGTAAATGAACTGTTTTTT. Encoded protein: CASSSATRDVNELFF.

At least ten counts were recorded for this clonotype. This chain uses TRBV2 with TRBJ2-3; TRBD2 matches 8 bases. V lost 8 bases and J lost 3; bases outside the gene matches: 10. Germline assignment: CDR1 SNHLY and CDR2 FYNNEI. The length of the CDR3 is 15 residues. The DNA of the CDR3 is TGTGCCAGCTCGATCAGCGGGAGCGATACAGATACGCAGTATTTT. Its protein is CASSISGSDTDTQYF.

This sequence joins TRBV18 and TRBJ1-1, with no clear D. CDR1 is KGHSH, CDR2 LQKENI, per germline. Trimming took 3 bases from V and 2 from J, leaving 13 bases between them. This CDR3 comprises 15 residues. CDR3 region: CASSPTKGVNTEAFF. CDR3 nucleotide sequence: TGTGCCAGCTCACCCACCAAGGGTGTAAACACTGAAGCTTTCTTT. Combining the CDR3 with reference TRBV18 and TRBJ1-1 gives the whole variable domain NAGVMQNPRHLVRRRGQEARLRCSPMKGHSHVYWYRQLPEEGLKFMVYLQKENIIDESGMPKERFSAEFPKEGPSILRIQQVVRGDSAAYFCASSPTKGVNTEAFFGQGTRLTVV.

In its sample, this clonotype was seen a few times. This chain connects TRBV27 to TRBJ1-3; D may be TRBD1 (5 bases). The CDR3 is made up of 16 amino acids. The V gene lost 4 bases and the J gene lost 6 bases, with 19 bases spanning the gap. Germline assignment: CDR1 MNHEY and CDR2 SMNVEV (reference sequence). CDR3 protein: CASSSYLGAGTNTIYF. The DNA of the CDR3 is TGTGCCAGCAGTTCCTACTTAGGAGCAGGGACAAACACCATATATTTT.

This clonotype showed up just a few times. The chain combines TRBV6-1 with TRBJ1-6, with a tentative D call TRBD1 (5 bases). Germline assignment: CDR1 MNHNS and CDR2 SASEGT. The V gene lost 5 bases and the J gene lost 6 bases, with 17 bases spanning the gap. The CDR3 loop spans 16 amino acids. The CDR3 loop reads CASSHRGSGANSPLHF. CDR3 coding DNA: TGTGCCAGCAGTCACAGAGGGTCTGGGGCTAATTCACCCCTCCACTTT.

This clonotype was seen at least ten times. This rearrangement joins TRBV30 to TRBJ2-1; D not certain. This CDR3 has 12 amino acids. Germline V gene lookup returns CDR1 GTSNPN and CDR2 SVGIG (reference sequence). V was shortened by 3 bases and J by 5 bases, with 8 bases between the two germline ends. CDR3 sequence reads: CAWSPANNEQFF. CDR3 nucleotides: TGTGCCTGGAGCCCCGCGAACAATGAGCAGTTCTTC.

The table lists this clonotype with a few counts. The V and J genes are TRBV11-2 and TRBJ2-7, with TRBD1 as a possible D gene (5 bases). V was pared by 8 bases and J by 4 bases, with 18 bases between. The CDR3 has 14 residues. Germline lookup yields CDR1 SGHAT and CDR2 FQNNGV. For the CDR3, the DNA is TGTGCCAGCGGGTCTTTAGCAGGGTCGTACGAGCAGTACTTC. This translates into CASGSLAGSYEQYF.

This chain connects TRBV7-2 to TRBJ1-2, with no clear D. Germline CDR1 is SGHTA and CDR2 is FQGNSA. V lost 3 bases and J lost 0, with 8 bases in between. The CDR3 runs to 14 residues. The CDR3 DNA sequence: TGTGCCAGCAGCTTCGCAAAAGCTAACTATGGCTACACCTTC. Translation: CASSFAKANYGYTF. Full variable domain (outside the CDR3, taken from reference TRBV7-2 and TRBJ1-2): GAGVSQSPSNKVTEKGKDVELRCDPISGHTALYWYRQSLGQGLEFLIYFQGNSAPDKSGLPSDRFSAERTGGSVSTLTIQRTQQEDSAVYLCASSFAKANYGYTFGSGTRLTVV.

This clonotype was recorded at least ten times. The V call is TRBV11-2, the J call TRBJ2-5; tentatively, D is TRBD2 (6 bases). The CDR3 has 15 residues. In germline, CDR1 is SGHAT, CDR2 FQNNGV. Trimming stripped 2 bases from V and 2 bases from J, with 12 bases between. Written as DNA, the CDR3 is TGTGCCAGCAGCTTAAACCGGGGGACGCAAGAGACCCAGTACTTC. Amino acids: CASSLNRGTQETQYF. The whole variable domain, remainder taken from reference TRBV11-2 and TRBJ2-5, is EAGVAQSPRYKIIEKRQSVAFWCNPISGHATLYWYQQILGQGPKLLIQFQNNGVVDDSQLPKDRFSAERLKGVDSTLKIQPAKLEDSAVYLCASSLNRGTQETQYFGPGTRLLVL.

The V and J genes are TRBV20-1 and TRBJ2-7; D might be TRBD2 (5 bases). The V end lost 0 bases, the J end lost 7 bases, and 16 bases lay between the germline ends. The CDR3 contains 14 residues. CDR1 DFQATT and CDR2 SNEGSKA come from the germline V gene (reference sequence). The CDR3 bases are TGCAGTGCTAGAGAGGGTGGCAAACTAGGGGAGCAGTACTTC. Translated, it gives CSAREGGKLGEQYF.

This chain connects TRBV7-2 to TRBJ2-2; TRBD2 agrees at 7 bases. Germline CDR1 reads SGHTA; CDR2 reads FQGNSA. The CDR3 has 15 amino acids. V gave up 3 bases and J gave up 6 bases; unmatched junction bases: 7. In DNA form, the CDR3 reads TGTGCCAGCAGCTTTGCGGGAGTAGGTTCCGGGGAGCTGTTTTTT. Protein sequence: CASSFAGVGSGELFF.

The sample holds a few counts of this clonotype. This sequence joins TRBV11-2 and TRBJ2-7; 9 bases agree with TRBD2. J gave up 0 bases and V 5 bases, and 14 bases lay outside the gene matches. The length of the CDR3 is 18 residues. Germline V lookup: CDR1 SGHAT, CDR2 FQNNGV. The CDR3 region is CASSRGLAGATSSYEQYF. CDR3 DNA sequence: TGTGCCAGCAGCCGCGGGTTAGCGGGAGCGACGAGCTCCTACGAGCAGTACTTC.

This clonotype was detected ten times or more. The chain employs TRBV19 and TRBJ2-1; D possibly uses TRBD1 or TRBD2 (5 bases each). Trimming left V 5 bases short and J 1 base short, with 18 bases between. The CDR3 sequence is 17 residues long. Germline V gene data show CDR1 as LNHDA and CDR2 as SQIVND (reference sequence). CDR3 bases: TGTGCCAGTAGTGAATGGGGGACGGGCTTGTCCTACAATGAGCAGTTCTTC. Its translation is CASSEWGTGLSYNEQFF.

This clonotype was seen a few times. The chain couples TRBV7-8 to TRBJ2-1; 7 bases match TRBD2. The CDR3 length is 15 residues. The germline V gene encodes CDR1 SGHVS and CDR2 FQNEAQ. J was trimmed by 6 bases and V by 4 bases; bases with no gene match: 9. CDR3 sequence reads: CASSSLGASGNEQFF. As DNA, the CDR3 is TGTGCCAGCAGCTCCCTAGGGGCTAGCGGCAATGAGCAGTTCTTC.

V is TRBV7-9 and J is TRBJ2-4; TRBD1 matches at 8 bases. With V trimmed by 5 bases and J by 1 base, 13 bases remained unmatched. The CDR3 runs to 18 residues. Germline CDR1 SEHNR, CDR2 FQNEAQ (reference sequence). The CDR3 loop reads CASSLRTGQGGAKNIQYF. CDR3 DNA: TGTGCCAGCAGCCTGAGGACAGGGCAGGGTGGGGCCAAAAACATTCAGTACTTC.

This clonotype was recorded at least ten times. The CDR3: CASSYRTSGIYTDTQYF. Written as DNA, the CDR3 is TGTGCCAGCAGTTACCGGACTAGCGGGATCTACACAGATACGCAGTATTTT. J is TRBJ2-3 and V is TRBV6-2 or TRBV6-3, with 12 bases that match TRBD2. Trimming removed 2 bases from V and 2 bases from J; junction bases left unmatched: 5. The CDR3 totals 17 residues. The germline V gene has CDR1 MNHEY and CDR2 SVGEGT.

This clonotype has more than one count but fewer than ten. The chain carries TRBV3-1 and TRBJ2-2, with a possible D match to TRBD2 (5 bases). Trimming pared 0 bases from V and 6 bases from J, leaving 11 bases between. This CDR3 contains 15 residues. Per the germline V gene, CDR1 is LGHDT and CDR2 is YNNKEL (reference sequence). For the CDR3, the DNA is TGTGCCAGCAGCCAAGAGAGGGTAACTTCCGGGGAGCTGTTTTTT. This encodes CASSQERVTSGELFF.

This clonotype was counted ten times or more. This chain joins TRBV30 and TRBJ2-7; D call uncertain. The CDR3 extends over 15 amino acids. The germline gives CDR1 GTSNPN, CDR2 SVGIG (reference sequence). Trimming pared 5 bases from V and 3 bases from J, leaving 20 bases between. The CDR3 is CAWESTGSRSYEQYF. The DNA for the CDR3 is TGTGCCTGGGAATCAACCGGGTCGAGGAGCTACGAGCAGTACTTC.

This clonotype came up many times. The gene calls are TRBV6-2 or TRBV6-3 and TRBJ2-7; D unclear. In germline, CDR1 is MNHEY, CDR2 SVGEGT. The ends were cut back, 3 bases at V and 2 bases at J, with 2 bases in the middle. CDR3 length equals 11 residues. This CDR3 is CASSYTYEQYF. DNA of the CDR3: TGTGCCAGCAGTTATACCTACGAGCAGTACTTC.

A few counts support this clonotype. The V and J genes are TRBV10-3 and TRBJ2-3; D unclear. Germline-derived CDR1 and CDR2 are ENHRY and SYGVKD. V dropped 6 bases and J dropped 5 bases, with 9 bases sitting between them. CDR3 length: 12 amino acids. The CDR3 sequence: CAISALRDTQYF. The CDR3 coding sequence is TGTGCCATCAGCGCACTCCGAGATACGCAGTATTTT.